This passage covers 8 T cell receptor beta chains from one sample sequenced in a study of metastatic and nonmetastatic thyroid tumors. TCRdb re-analyzed the PCR reads using MiXCR. The sample lists about 27,000 clones, over 10% seen once, with nearly 5% in the top ten. Ahead of thyroid surgery, no patient had received treatment of any kind. Sequenced material: blood. These receptors were collected from a female donor with papillary thyroid cancer or a benign thyroid nodule (not recorded which). Some clones in this sample may be carry-over from other donors' samples.

The sample holds many counts of this clone. This chain joins TRBV18 and TRBJ2-1; 7 nucleotides align to TRBD2. V lost 1 base, J lost 5 bases, and 5 bases stayed unmatched. This CDR3 is 15 amino acids long. Germline V CDR1 and CDR2: KGHSH, LQKENI. For the CDR3, the DNA is TGTGCCAGCTCACCACGGCTAGCGGCCAACAATGAGCAGTTCTTC. Amino acids: CASSPRLAANNEQFF.

This clone has at least ten counts. This sequence joins TRBV14 and TRBJ1-1; 8 nucleotides line up with TRBD1. Germline CDR1 SGHDN, CDR2 FVKESK. This CDR3 has 17 residues. The ends lost 2 bases at V and 1 base at J; junction bases unmatched: 9. CDR3 loop: CASSQTPGTGPNTEAFF. DNA of the CDR3: TGTGCCAGCAGCCAAACCCCCGGGACAGGTCCGAACACTGAAGCTTTCTTT.

The chain uses TRBV20-1 and TRBJ2-7; D unresolved. Trimming shortened V by 0 bases and J by 6 bases, and 9 bases separated the two germline ends. This CDR3 comprises 12 residues. In germline, CDR1 is DFQATT, CDR2 SNEGSKA (reference sequence). The CDR3 bases are TGCAGTGCTAGAGATCCTTCAGTCGAGCAGTACTTC. It yields the protein CSARDPSVEQYF.

This clone was seen a few times. This sequence joins TRBV27 and TRBJ2-7, with no clear D. Germline V gene sequence: CDR1 MNHEY, CDR2 SMNVEV (reference sequence). V was clipped by 7 bases and J by 3 bases, with 16 bases between them. The CDR3 extends over 14 amino acids. In DNA, the CDR3 is TGTGCCAGCATTTCCCCGGGTAGCTGCTACGAGCAGTACTTC. Translated: CASISPGSCYEQYF.

This clone was detected ten times or more. This chain uses TRBV5-6 with TRBJ2-1; the D is unclear. The CDR3 contains 12 residues. V shed 0 bases and J shed 9 bases, with 7 bases lying between them. Germline CDR1 and CDR2: SGHDT and YYEEEE. The CDR3: CASSLAVGEQFF. The CDR3 nucleotides are TGTGCCAGCAGCTTGGCGGTGGGTGAGCAGTTCTTC.

This clone showed up many times. The chain recombines TRBV28 with TRBJ1-4; 11 nucleotides agree with TRBD1. Germline-derived CDR1 and CDR2 are MDHEN and SYDVKM. This CDR3 has 15 residues. With V trimmed by 6 bases and J by 7 bases, 7 bases remained unmatched. In nucleotides, the CDR3 is TGTGCCAGCAGCCTCGGACAGGGGGCGCGTGAAAAACTGTTTTTT. Encoded protein: CASSLGQGAREKLFF.

This clone qualifies as medium-sized. This sequence joins TRBV20-1 and TRBJ2-1; D is uncertain. Germline lookup yields CDR1 DFQATT and CDR2 SNEGSKA (reference sequence). CDR3 length: 16 residues. Trimming pared 6 bases from V and 3 bases from J, leaving 21 bases between. CDR3 DNA: TGCAGTGCCAACAAGATGTCGGACGCACACTACAATGAGCAGTTCTTC. Encoded protein: CSANKMSDAHYNEQFF.

Ten or more counts support this clone. V usage is TRBV7-2 and J usage is TRBJ2-3; D possibly corresponds to TRBD2 (6 bases). Germline values: CDR1 SGHTA, CDR2 FQGNSA. The ends were cut back, 4 bases at V and 3 bases at J, with 14 bases in the middle. The CDR3 spans 15 residues. The CDR3 bases are TGTGCCAGCAGCTACGGGAGAATCAGAACAGATACGCAGTATTTT. This sequence encodes CASSYGRIRTDTQYF.